These 3 T cell receptor beta chains were all obtained from the same sample, sequenced in a study of CD8 T cells in ankylosing spondylitis (TCRdb year 2017). The library was made by 5' RACE. Sequencing used an Illumina HiSeq 2500. TCRdb reprocessed the public reads (quality trimming at Q25 with fastp, clone calling with MiXCR) and kept in-frame beta chains. Rows matching on CDR3 protein sequence are summarized as one entry with the most common DNA and genes. Across this sample there are about 220,000 distinct CDR3 sequences, with 20% to 30% seen only once. The ten largest clonotypes hold approximately 6.6% of the sample. The sequenced sample was blood, either unsorted or a sorted T cell fraction (not recorded which). The receptors come from a male donor with ankylosing spondylitis or in good health (not recorded which).

This clonotype was seen a handful of times. This chain links TRBV20-1 with TRBJ2-7; a weak D match, TRBD2 (6 bases). The germline CDR1 and CDR2 sequences are DFQATT and SNEGSKA (reference sequence). V was clipped by 6 bases and J by 0 bases, with 12 bases between them. The CDR3 contains 13 residues. The CDR3 region has the DNA TGCAGTGCCCGCCTCGGGAGCTCCTACGAGCAGTACTTC. Amino acid sequence: CSARLGSSYEQYF.

The count of this clonotype is one. The CDR3 DNA is TGTGCCACCAGTGATTTGGGGGGGGGAGGAGGTGAGCAGTTCTTC. This translates into CATSDLGGGGGEQFF. This chain uses TRBV24-1 with TRBJ2-1; TRBD2 matches at 7 bases. CDR1 KGHDR and CDR2 SFDVKD come from the germline V gene. The CDR3 spans 15 residues. V trimming: 0 bases; J trimming: 9 bases; junction bases outside the gene matches: 7.

This clonotype was seen ten or more times. This rearrangement joins TRBV4-2 to TRBJ2-7, with D perhaps matching TRBD2 (5 bases). V gave up 4 bases and J gave up 6 bases, with 16 bases separating them. The CDR3 contains 14 residues. Germline CDR1 is LGHNA and CDR2 is YNFKEQ. CDR3: CASSPGLDRGEQYF. The CDR3 coding sequence is TGTGCCAGCAGCCCTGGACTGGACCGGGGCGAGCAGTACTTC.